These T cell receptor beta chains were read from a single sample in a study of technical replicates of blood from a few donors. Assay: immunoSEQ multiplex PCR; the TCRdb copy retains only in-frame clones and omits some. Of 54,000 or so clones listed, around 94% are singletons. Sequenced input: T cells isolated from PBMCs. These receptors originate from a human donor in good health. Each CDR3 is given with its conserved first and last residue. The D gene is left open where the match is weak. Where a row states a size, it is once, few, many or the class of an expanded clone; other rows omit it.

TRBJ2-2	TRBD2	once	TRBV11-2	CASSSPTSGGGGELFF	TGTGCCAGCTCCAGTCCTACGTCGGGAGGAGGCGGGGAGCTGTTTTTT
TRBJ1-2	NA	NA	TRBV11-3	CASSYRPQSGVYGYTF	TGTGCCAGCAGCTATAGGCCCCAGTCCGGGGTCTATGGCTACACCTTC
TRBJ2-3	TRBD2	NA	TRBV11-2	CASSQGLAGRDTQYF	TGTGCCAGCAGCCAGGGACTAGCGGGTCGAGATACGCAGTATTTT
TRBJ2-1	TRBD2	NA	TRBV5-1	CASRVSGDNEQFF	TGCGCCAGCAGGGTGAGCGGGGACAATGAGCAGTTCTTC
TRBJ1-2	TRBD1	NA	TRBV7-8	CASSTPTGKNGYTF	TGTGCCAGCAGCACCCCGACAGGGAAGAATGGCTACACCTTC
TRBJ2-7	TRBD1	NA	TRBV5-5	CASSSGTGVQYEQYF	TGTGCCAGCAGTTCCGGGACAGGGGTCCAATACGAGCAGTACTTC
TRBJ1-3	NA	once	TRBV19	CASISPGNTIYF	TGTGCCAGTATTTCTCCTGGAAACACCATATATTTT
TRBJ1-4	NA	few	TRBV14	CASSPRTATNEKLFF	TGTGCCAGCAGCCCCCGGACAGCAACTAATGAAAAACTGTTTTTT
TRBJ1-2	NA	NA	TRBV18	CASSPGFGYTF	TGTGCCAGCTCACCTGGCTTCGGCTACACCTTC
TRBJ2-1	TRBD2	NA	TRBV11-3	CASSFDEGTSNEQFF	TGTGCCAGCAGCTTCGATGAGGGGACTAGCAATGAGCAGTTCTTC
TRBJ2-7	NA	NA	TRBV10-2	CASSEGEMYEQYF	TGCGCCAGCAGTGAAGGGGAAATGTACGAGCAGTACTTC
TRBJ1-3	TRBD1	NA	TRBV5-1	CASSSGTGGTGNTIYF	TGCGCCAGCAGCTCCGGGACAGGGGGCACTGGAAACACCATATATTTT
TRBJ1-5	NA	NA	TRBV28	CASSSNRWGYSNQPQHF	TGTGCCAGCAGTTCGAACAGGTGGGGTTATAGCAATCAGCCCCAGCATTTT
TRBJ1-2	TRBD1	NA	TRBV28	CASSLGTALNYGYTF	TGTGCCAGCAGTTTGGGGACAGCTTTAAACTATGGCTACACCTTC
TRBJ2-7	NA	NA	TRBV7-2	CASSLGGGTYEQYF	TGTGCCAGCAGCTTGGGTGGGGGGACCTACGAGCAGTACTTC
TRBJ2-7	NA	NA	TRBV28	CASSLLSPSSSYEQYF	TGTGCCAGCAGTTTACTTAGTCCTAGCAGCTCCTACGAGCAGTACTTC
TRBJ1-1	TRBD1	NA	TRBV6-6	CASRSQGPSPEAFF	TGTGCCAGCAGGTCACAGGGGCCCAGCCCTGAAGCTTTCTTT
TRBJ1-2	NA	once	TRBV5-4	CASSLAGGAEYGYTF	TGTGCCAGCAGCTTGGCCGGTGGGGCGGAATATGGCTACACCTTC
TRBJ1-5	TRBD1	NA	TRBV5-5	CASSFTQGADQPQHF	TGTGCCAGCAGCTTTACACAGGGGGCCGATCAGCCCCAGCATTTT
TRBJ1-1	TRBD1	NA	TRBV28	CASIRGRDTEAFF	TGTGCCAGTATTAGGGGGCGTGACACTGAAGCTTTCTTT
TRBJ2-7	TRBD1	NA	TRBV5-1	CASSAQGVSSYEQYF	TGCGCCAGCAGCGCACAGGGGGTGAGCTCCTACGAGCAGTACTTC
TRBJ2-3	TRBD2	NA	TRBV12-5	CASGSILAGETDTQYF	TGTGCTAGTGGTTCCATCCTAGCGGGGGAGACAGATACGCAGTATTTT
TRBJ2-7	NA	NA	TRBV15	CATSHQGPDGNYEQYF	TGTGCCACCAGCCACCAAGGACCCGACGGGAACTACGAGCAGTACTTC
TRBJ2-7	TRBD1	NA	TRBV28	CASREAGRGSSYEQYF	TGTGCCAGCAGGGAGGCGGGCAGGGGGAGCTCCTACGAGCAGTACTTC
TRBJ1-4	TRBD1	NA	TRBV7-6	CASNPTGGSNEKLFF	TGTGCCAGCAACCCGACAGGGGGTAGTAATGAAAAACTGTTTTTT
TRBJ1-2	NA	NA	TRBV6-5	CASSNSGGLGYTF	TGTGCCAGCAGTAACAGCGGGGGACTTGGCTACACCTTC
TRBJ1-1	TRBD1	few	TRBV5-4	CASSLGTEREAFF	TGTGCCAGCAGCCTTGGGACAGAGAGAGAAGCTTTCTTT
TRBJ1-1	TRBD1	NA	TRBV5-5	CASSLSGDRLNTEAFF	TGTGCCAGCAGCTTGTCCGGGGACAGGTTGAACACTGAAGCTTTCTTT
TRBJ1-2	NA	NA	TRBV11-2	CASSASGGRSLYGYTF	TGTGCCAGCAGCGCGAGTGGGGGCCGGTCCTTATATGGCTACACCTTC
TRBJ2-5	NA	once	TRBV15	CATSPMGSTGQETQYF	TGTGCCACCAGCCCCATGGGATCGACAGGCCAAGAGACCCAGTACTTC
TRBJ2-5	NA	NA	TRBV11-2	CASSLQYQETQYF	TGTGCCAGCAGCTTACAGTACCAAGAGACCCAGTACTTC
TRBJ2-1	NA	NA	TRBV29-1	CSVHRENSYNEQFF	TGCAGCGTGCACAGGGAGAACTCCTACAATGAGCAGTTCTTC
TRBJ1-1	NA	NA	TRBV5-1	CASSFEGPTTEAFF	TGCGCCAGCAGCTTTGAGGGCCCGACGACTGAAGCTTTCTTT
TRBJ1-2	NA	NA	TRBV7-2	CASSSYRFNYGYTF	TGTGCCAGCAGCTCTTACAGGTTTAACTATGGCTACACCTTC
TRBJ2-7	NA	NA	TRBV11-3	CASSTDRYEQYF	TGTGCCAGCAGCACAGACAGGTACGAGCAGTACTTC
TRBJ2-1	TRBD2	NA	TRBV18	CASSPRGSADNEQFF	TGTGCCAGCTCACCACGCGGGAGCGCAGACAATGAGCAGTTCTTC
TRBJ2-7	TRBD1	NA	TRBV28	CASSQAGTGYIEQYF	TGTGCCAGCAGTCAAGCCGGGACAGGTTATATCGAGCAGTACTTC
TRBJ2-3	TRBD2	NA	TRBV7-2	CASSSSYSGTIDTQYF	TGTGCCAGCAGCTCCTCATATAGCGGGACTATAGATACGCAGTATTTT
TRBJ2-7	TRBD2	NA	TRBV6-6	CASTQGSSGRWEQYF	TGTGCCAGCACCCAAGGGAGTAGCGGGAGGTGGGAGCAGTACTTC
TRBJ1-5	TRBD1	NA	TRBV5-1	CASSPGGQVYQPQHF	TGCGCCAGCAGCCCGGGGGGACAGGTTTATCAGCCCCAGCATTTT
TRBJ1-5	NA	NA	TRBV28	CASSFLLGPNQPQHF	TGTGCCAGCAGTTTCCTGCTGGGGCCTAATCAGCCCCAGCATTTT
TRBJ2-1	NA	once	TRBV5-1	CASSLRDNEQFF	TGCGCCAGCAGCTTACGGGACAATGAGCAGTTCTTC
TRBJ2-1	TRBD2	few	TRBV7-3	CASSASTSGGLNEQFF	TGTGCCAGCAGCGCCTCCACTAGCGGGGGATTAAATGAGCAGTTCTTC
TRBJ2-7	TRBD2	NA	TRBV6-5	CASSRLAGGYEQYF	TGTGCCAGCAGCAGACTAGCGGGAGGGTACGAGCAGTACTTC
TRBJ1-2	NA	NA	TRBV28	CAIAAISRVYGYTF	TGTGCCATCGCGGCTATTAGCAGGGTCTATGGCTACACCTTC
TRBJ1-1	TRBD1	NA	TRBV18	CASSPPTGGRTEAFF	TGTGCCAGCTCACCACCGACAGGGGGACGTACTGAAGCTTTCTTT
TRBJ2-7	NA	NA	TRBV15	CATSRQTGKYEQYF	TGTGCCACCAGCAGGCAGACAGGAAAATACGAGCAGTACTTC
TRBJ2-1	TRBD2	NA	TRBV5-1	CASSLAAAGGNEQFF	TGCGCCAGCAGCTTGGCGGCAGCGGGGGGCAATGAGCAGTTCTTC
TRBJ1-2	NA	NA	TRBV5-1	CASSLEPTRSYGYTF	TGCGCCAGCAGCTTGGAACCGACACGTAGCTATGGCTACACCTTC
TRBJ2-1	TRBD2	NA	TRBV18	CASSPTSGSPYNEQFF	TGTGCCAGCTCACCGACTAGCGGGAGCCCCTACAATGAGCAGTTCTTC
TRBJ2-7	NA	once	TRBV28	CASGVDYEQYF	TGTGCCTCGGGGGTAGACTACGAGCAGTACTTC
TRBJ2-6	NA	NA	TRBV18	CASSGAGANVLTF	TGTGCCAGCTCGGGAGCTGGGGCCAACGTCCTGACTTTC
TRBJ2-7	NA	NA	TRBV5-4	CASSLGGVVGVISYEQYF	TGTGCCAGCAGCTTGGGGGGGGTGGTGGGAGTTATCTCCTACGAGCAGTACTTC
TRBJ2-7	NA	NA	TRBV7-9	CASSLVLHPYEQYF	TGTGCCAGCAGCTTAGTATTACATCCCTACGAGCAGTACTTC
TRBJ2-3	NA	NA	TRBV6-6	CASSYGSPGDTQYF	TGTGCCAGCAGTTACGGGTCCCCGGGGGATACGCAGTATTTT
TRBJ2-2	NA	NA	TRBV5-1	CASSSNPTGTGELFF	TGCGCCAGCAGCTCAAACCCGACAGGCACCGGGGAGCTGTTTTTT
TRBJ2-2	TRBD2	NA	TRBV28	CASMASGNTGELFF	TGTGCCAGCATGGCTAGCGGGAACACCGGGGAGCTGTTTTTT